This TCR beta chain comes out of a study of radiotherapy plus CTLA-4 blockade in lung cancer. V dropped 6 bases and J dropped 6; count of bases not matched to a gene: 7. Germline V lookup: CDR1 KGHSH, CDR2 LQKENI. There are 13 residues in the CDR3. Repertoires were generated with immunoSEQ multiplex PCR, while TCRdb's copy carries only in-frame clones and drops some. The table lists roughly 88,000 clones, approximately 83% of them singletons. V is TRBV18 and J is TRBJ2-5; 7 nucleotides match TRBD1. This TCR was recovered from a human donor with non-small cell lung cancer who had stable disease on radiotherapy plus ipilimumab. The input for sequencing was peripheral blood, taken from a patient treated with radiotherapy plus ipilimumab. CDR3 bases: TGTGCCAGCTCCCCTGACAGGGTTCAGACCCAGTACTTC. Its protein product is CASSPDRVQTQYF. Full variable domain (rest looked up from reference TRBV18 and TRBJ2-5): NAGVMQNPRHLVRRRGQEARLRCSPMKGHSHVYWYRQLPEEGLKFMVYLQKENIIDESGMPKERFSAEFPKEGPSILRIQQVVRGDSAAYFCASSPDRVQTQYFGPGTRLLVL.